This TCR beta chain was observed in a study of T cell responses to AZD1222 COVID-19 vaccine. Study-level results: Donors were mostly white British, more females; clonal diversity possibly underestimated.

Only in-frame clones appear in the TCRdb table, and some are missing; sequencing was by immunoSEQ multiplex PCR. The table has about 140,000 clones, roughly 91% seen once. Notes on this clone: The antigen is undetermined.

Looked up from germline, CDR1 is SGDLS and CDR2 is YYNGEE. Trimming left V 0 bases short and J 6 bases short, with 6 bases between. The CDR3 is 13 residues long. V gene TRBV9 combines with J gene TRBJ2-2; D may correspond to TRBD1 or TRBD2 (5 bases each). The sample in question was peripheral blood, obtained 28 days after the second AZD1222 dose. The clonotype originates from an adult who received the AZD1222 COVID-19 vaccine. CDR3 bases: TGTGCCAGCAGCGTAGGAGGGGCCGGGGAGCTGTTTTTT. Translated: CASSVGGAGELFF. Combining the CDR3 with reference TRBV9 and TRBJ2-2 gives the whole variable domain DSGVTQTPKHLITATGQRVTLRCSPRSGDLSVYWYQQSLDQGLQFLIQYYNGEERAKGNILERFSAQQFPDLHSELNLSSLELGDSALYFCASSVGGAGELFFGEGSRLTVL.